This TCR beta chain was retrieved from a study of cytomegalovirus exposure and HLA in healthy donors. The primer mix had 60 Vbeta and 13 Jbeta primers. The repertoire was sequenced with immunoSEQ multiplex PCR; TCRdb's copy has only in-frame clones and lacks some. The sample has about 190,000 clones, over 75% seen once; the top ten hold 1.5% to 2%. Sequencing was performed on PBMCs. The clonotype originates from a man aged 18 to 35 in good health and CMV-seronegative.

Here the CDR3 reads CASSLDTGQGYEQYF. The CDR3 nucleotides are TGTGCCAGCAGCTTAGACACGGGACAGGGTTACGAGCAGTACTTC. The chain links TRBV11-1 to TRBJ2-7, with 9 bases that match TRBD1. Germline V CDR1 and CDR2: SGHAT, FQDESV (reference sequence). With 1 base clipped from V and 4 bases from J, the junction kept 5 bases outside the gene matches. CDR3 length: 15 residues.